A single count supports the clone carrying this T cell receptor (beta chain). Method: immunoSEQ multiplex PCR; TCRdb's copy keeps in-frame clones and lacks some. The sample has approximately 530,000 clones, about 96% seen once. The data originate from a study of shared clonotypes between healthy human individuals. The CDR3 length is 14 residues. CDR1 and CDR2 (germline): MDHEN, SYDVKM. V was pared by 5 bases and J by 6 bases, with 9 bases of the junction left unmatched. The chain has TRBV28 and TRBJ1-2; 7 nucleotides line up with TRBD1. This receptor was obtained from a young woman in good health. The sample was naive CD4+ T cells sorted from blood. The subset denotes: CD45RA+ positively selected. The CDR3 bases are TGTGCCAGCAGTCCCGGGACAGTTCCGAATGGCTACACCTTC. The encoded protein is CASSPGTVPNGYTF.